Following are 29 T cell receptor beta chains from one sample sequenced in a study of blood T cells in healthy people across ages. A second about 6 to 11 cycle PCR used barcoded and J-beta primers. Using its own MiXCR run on the 5' RACE reads, TCRdb lists one record per CDR3 protein. The data hold roughly 700,000 distinct CDR3 sequences, with roughly 50% observed a single time. Sequencing input: blood. The receptors here all came from a woman in her sixties in good health.

The V and J genes are TRBV20-1 and TRBJ1-6, with D unclear. The germline V and J ends were trimmed by 6 bases and 2 bases, with 17 bases remaining between them. Germline values: CDR1 DFQATT, CDR2 SNEGSKA (reference sequence). The CDR3 is 16 residues long. CDR3 sequence (DNA): TGCAGTGCCAAAACACTACCCGGGGCCTATAATTCACCCCTCCACTTT. Protein product: CSAKTLPGAYNSPLHF.

CDR3 loop: CASSLGRFNSPLHF. The CDR3 DNA is TGTGCCAGCAGCTTAGGCAGGTTTAATTCACCCCTCCACTTT. The genes are TRBV7-6 and TRBJ1-6, with D uncertain. V was shortened by 1 base and J by 6 bases, with 7 bases between the two germline ends. CDR3 length equals 14 residues. Germline loops: CDR1 SGHVS, CDR2 FNYEAQ.

Only one count was recorded for this clonotype. This chain links TRBV5-1 with TRBJ2-4; D uncertain. CDR1 and CDR2 from the germline V gene are SGHRS and YFSETQ. V was pared by 0 bases and J by 5 bases, with 9 bases between. The CDR3 has 14 residues. CDR3 in amino acids: CASSLGSRENIQYF. The DNA of the CDR3 is TGCGCCAGCAGCTTGGGGTCAAGGGAAAACATTCAGTACTTC.

This clonotype was seen a single time. V is TRBV6-1 and J is TRBJ2-4; D is uncertain. The better agreement between TRBJ2-7 and the DNA end casts doubt on the J call. The CDR3 has 13 residues. Germline CDR1 and CDR2: MNHNS and SASEGT. CDR3 sequence reads: CASSEWHLFEQYF. The CDR3 DNA sequence: TGTGCCAGCAGTGAATGGCACCTTTTCGAGCAGTACTTC.

This clonotype showed up just a few times. Germline is not matched at one junction end, which may reflect a read error. The gene calls are TRBV2 and TRBJ2-1; D possibly corresponds to TRBD2 (5 bases). The DNA matches TRBJ2-7 better at its end, which makes the J call doubtful. Germline CDR1 and CDR2: SNHLY and FYNNEI. This CDR3 is 14 amino acids long. The CDR3 is CASSQGSSYNEQYF. The CDR3 DNA follows: TGCGCCAGCAGCCAAGGGAGCTCCTACAATGAGCAGTACTTC.

The chain combines TRBV20-1 with TRBJ2-5; 10 positions match TRBD1. The CDR3 runs to 15 residues. Trimming cost V 3 bases and J 2 bases; bases outside gene matches: 6. Germline V gene lookup returns CDR1 DFQATT and CDR2 SNEGSKA (reference sequence). The CDR3 sequence: CSASPGQGTQETQYF. The CDR3 bases are TGCAGTGCTAGTCCGGGACAGGGGACTCAAGAGACCCAGTACTTC.

This clonotype has a handful of counts. The V call is TRBV4-2, the J call TRBJ2-3; 13 positions agree with TRBD2. The junction had 5 bases not matched to a gene; V was cut back by 4 bases and J by 4 bases. Per the germline V gene, CDR1 is LGHNA and CDR2 is YNFKEQ. The CDR3 totals 16 residues. The DNA of the CDR3 is TGTGCCAGCAGCCTCACTAGCGGGAGGGCCTCAGATACGCAGTATTTT. As protein: CASSLTSGRASDTQYF.

This sequence joins TRBV20-1 and TRBJ2-5, with 9 bases aligning to TRBD2. Germline V CDR1 and CDR2: DFQATT, SNEGSKA (reference sequence). V dropped 3 bases and J dropped 7; count of bases not matched to a gene: 9. This CDR3 is built from 14 residues. The CDR3 region has the DNA TGCAGTGCTAGTAGGACTAGCGTTGGTGGGACCCAGTACTTC. Translated, it gives CSASRTSVGGTQYF.

The rearrangement links TRBV3-1 to TRBJ2-4; 8 bases fit TRBD1. CDR1 and CDR2 (germline): LGHDT, YNNKEL (reference sequence). With 0 bases clipped from V and 2 bases from J, the junction kept 3 bases outside the gene matches. The CDR3 length is 16 residues. The CDR3 reads CASSQDWTGTKNIQYF. As DNA, the CDR3 is TGTGCCAGCAGCCAAGATTGGACAGGGACCAAAAACATTCAGTACTTC.

CDR3 protein: CASSVADYDRAPKQYF. For the CDR3, the DNA is TGTGCCAGCAGCGTGGCCGACTATGACAGGGCCCCCAAGCAGTACTTC. The rearrangement uses TRBV9 and TRBJ2-5, with 7 positions matching TRBD1. The CDR3 is 16 residues long. V was pared by 2 bases and J by 11 bases, with 18 bases of the junction left unmatched. CDR1 and CDR2 (germline): SGDLS, YYNGEE.

This chain connects TRBV28 to TRBJ1-2; D ambiguous. This CDR3 is 12 amino acids long. From germline, CDR1 is MDHEN and CDR2 SYDVKM. V was pared by 4 bases and J by 4 bases, with 7 bases between. CDR3 sequence (DNA): TGTGCCAGCAGTTGGGATATCTATGGCTACACCTTC. Protein sequence: CASSWDIYGYTF.

The CDR3 is CASSVVAGTYEQYF. CDR3 nucleotides: TGTGCCAGCAGCGTAGTAGCGGGAACCTACGAGCAGTACTTC. This chain connects TRBV9 to TRBJ2-7; TRBD2 aligns across 8 bases. This CDR3 is built from 14 residues. V lost 0 bases, J lost 2 bases, and 1 base stayed unmatched. Germline values: CDR1 SGDLS, CDR2 YYNGEE.

Only a few counts were recorded for this clonotype. The chain combines TRBV20-1 with TRBJ2-1; D assignment may be TRBD1 or TRBD2 (5 bases each). Looked up from germline, CDR1 is DFQATT and CDR2 is SNEGSKA (reference sequence). The CDR3 has 12 residues. V was trimmed by 4 bases and J by 9 bases, leaving 13 bases between them. The CDR3 DNA sequence: TGCAGTGCTACCCCCCTTGGGGGTGAGCAGTTCTTC. Encoded protein: CSATPLGGEQFF.

The CDR3 protein is CASSLEVGVFETQYF. The CDR3 DNA sequence: TGCGCCAGCAGCTTGGAGGTAGGGGTGTTCGAGACCCAGTACTTC. V usage is TRBV5-1 and J usage is TRBJ2-5, with D tentatively TRBD1 (5 bases). The CDR3 length is 15 residues. Germline assignment: CDR1 SGHRS and CDR2 YFSETQ. V lost 0 bases and J lost 5, with 14 bases in between.

This clonotype was detected once. V and J are TRBV9 and TRBJ2-5; 8 nucleotides agree with TRBD2. Germline V CDR1 and CDR2: SGDLS, YYNGEE. This CDR3 has 16 amino acids. After removal of 2 bases from V and 1 base from J, the junction contained 7 bases not matched to a gene. The CDR3 sequence is CASSVRGEIPQETQYF. CDR3 bases: TGTGCCAGCAGCGTGCGGGGGGAGATCCCCCAAGAGACCCAGTACTTC.

This clonotype is a singleton in its sample. The CDR3 coding sequence is TGTGCCAGCAGCTTTGTGGGGCAGGGTAGCAATCAGCCCCAGCATTTT. It codes for CASSFVGQGSNQPQHF. The genes are TRBV7-9 and TRBJ1-5, with D perhaps matching TRBD1 (5 bases). The germline gives CDR1 SEHNR, CDR2 FQNEAQ (reference sequence). V was clipped by 3 bases and J by 0 bases, with 12 bases between them. The CDR3 is made up of 16 amino acids.

The table lists this clonotype with a few counts. V and J are TRBV18 and TRBJ2-4; 7 nucleotides match TRBD2. The J call may be faulty, since TRBJ2-7 better matches the DNA end. Germline values: CDR1 KGHSH, CDR2 LQKENI. This CDR3 has 15 residues. In DNA form, the CDR3 reads TGTGCCAGCTCACCAGGGAGGGGAAGGAACTACGAGCAGTACTTC. Its protein product is CASSPGRGRNYEQYF.

This chain uses TRBV4-2 with TRBJ2-1; TRBD1 or TRBD2 may be the D gene (5 bases each). Trimming shortened V by 0 bases and J by 10 bases, and 19 bases separated the two germline ends. Germline CDR1 LGHNA, CDR2 YNFKEQ. CDR3 length: 16 amino acids. CDR3 sequence reads: CASSQDEGTPAYEQFF. The CDR3 nucleotides read TGTGCCAGCAGCCAAGATGAAGGGACCCCAGCCTACGAGCAGTTCTTC.

Details on this clonotype: This clone may be a read error of a much larger clone one base away. The J gene is TRBJ1-2, the V gene TRBV27; D gene unclear. The CDR3 is 13 amino acids. Between the trimmed V and J ends, which lost 5 bases and 0 bases, there was a span of 7 bases. Germline CDR1 and CDR2: MNHEY and SMNVEV (reference sequence). The CDR3 sequence is CASSVRANYGYTF. CDR3 DNA sequence: TGTGCCAGCAGTGTTAGGGCTAACTATGGCTACACCTTC.

This clonotype showed up just once. The chain recombines TRBV2 with TRBJ2-1, with 7 bases identical to TRBD1. Germline lookup yields CDR1 SNHLY and CDR2 FYNNEI. The J segment lost 2 bases and the V segment lost 4 bases, leaving 5 bases of the junction unmatched. This CDR3 is 15 amino acids long. CDR3 DNA: TGTGCCAGCAGTGGGACAGGCCGGGCCTACAATGAGCAGTTCTTC. Translated: CASSGTGRAYNEQFF.

In the case of this clonotype: The junction and the germline gene differ at one end; a read error may be behind it. The chain couples TRBV10-3 to TRBJ1-2, with TRBD1 as a possible D gene (5 bases). CDR3 length: 11 residues. Germline CDR1 is ENHRY and CDR2 is SYGVKD. In DNA, the CDR3 is TGCGCCATTACAGGTGGCTATGGCTACACCTTC. As protein: CAITGGYGYTF.

The V gene is TRBV7-2, the J gene TRBJ2-4; TRBD2 matches at 12 bases. Gene TRBJ2-7 matches the end of the DNA better, so the J call may be wrong. There are 16 residues in the CDR3. Germline V gene data show CDR1 as SGHTA and CDR2 as FQGNSA. For the CDR3, the DNA is TGTGCCAGCAGCCCCCGGACTAGCGGGATCCCCTACGAGCAGTACTTC. As protein: CASSPRTSGIPYEQYF.

This chain links TRBV29-1 with TRBJ2-7; the D gene could be TRBD1 or TRBD2 (6 bases each). CDR1 is SQVTM, CDR2 ANQGSEA, per germline. Trimming cost V 6 bases and J 7 bases, with 19 bases left between them. The CDR3 consists of 13 residues. In nucleotides, the CDR3 is TGCAGCGTAGAACCGGCGGGGACAAATGAGCAGTACTTC. This codes for CSVEPAGTNEQYF.

V is TRBV4-3 and J is TRBJ2-1; 9 nucleotides line up with TRBD2. This CDR3 comprises 17 residues. V lost 2 bases and J lost 6; bases outside the gene matches: 11. Looked up from germline, CDR1 is LGHNA and CDR2 is YSLEER. The CDR3 DNA reads TGCGCCAGCAGCCAAAGCCGAGGGACTAGCATCCCCAATGAGCAGTTCTTC. This encodes CASSQSRGTSIPNEQFF.

The rearrangement uses TRBV2 and TRBJ2-1; 9 bases fit TRBD2. CDR3 length: 13 residues. Trimming cost V 6 bases and J 9 bases; bases outside gene matches: 6. Germline CDR1 and CDR2: SNHLY and FYNNEI. CDR3 in amino acids: CASSGLAIGEQFF. As DNA, the CDR3 is TGTGCCAGCAGCGGACTAGCGATCGGTGAGCAGTTCTTC.

Turning to this clonotype: A much larger clone lies a single base off, so this may be a read error. The genes are TRBV7-2 and TRBJ2-5; D is possibly TRBD1 or TRBD2 (5 bases each). The germline V and J ends were trimmed by 8 bases and 4 bases, with 11 bases remaining between them. The CDR3 is made up of 12 amino acids. In germline, CDR1 is SGHTA, CDR2 FQGNSA. The CDR3 DNA reads TGTGCCAGCGGGGGAAGCGGAGAGACCCAGTACTTC. Translating it yields CASGGSGETQYF.

This chain links TRBV20-1 with TRBJ1-1; the D gene is possibly TRBD1 (6 bases). This CDR3 spans 12 amino acids. V shed 2 bases and J shed 7 bases, with 11 bases lying between them. Looked up from germline, CDR1 is DFQATT and CDR2 is SNEGSKA (reference sequence). CDR3 in amino acids: CSARTGSNEAFF. The CDR3 DNA is TGCAGTGCTAGAACAGGGAGCAATGAAGCTTTCTTT.

The chain carries TRBV10-3 and TRBJ1-4; no definite D call. CDR1 and CDR2 from the germline V gene are ENHRY and SYGVKD. V was pared by 0 bases and J by 7 bases, with 3 bases between. This CDR3 has 12 residues. For the CDR3, the DNA is TGTGCCATCAGTGAGTCGGCTGAAAAACTGTTTTTT. Translating it yields CAISESAEKLFF.

The chain couples TRBV20-1 to TRBJ2-7, with unresolved D. CDR3 length: 16 residues. V was cut by 3 bases and J by 1 base, with 19 bases left in between. Looked up from germline, CDR1 is DFQATT and CDR2 is SNEGSKA (reference sequence). CDR3 bases: TGCAGTGCTAGTGTTGCACGGTCAGGCAGGTCCTACGAGCAGTACTTC. Amino acid sequence: CSASVARSGRSYEQYF.